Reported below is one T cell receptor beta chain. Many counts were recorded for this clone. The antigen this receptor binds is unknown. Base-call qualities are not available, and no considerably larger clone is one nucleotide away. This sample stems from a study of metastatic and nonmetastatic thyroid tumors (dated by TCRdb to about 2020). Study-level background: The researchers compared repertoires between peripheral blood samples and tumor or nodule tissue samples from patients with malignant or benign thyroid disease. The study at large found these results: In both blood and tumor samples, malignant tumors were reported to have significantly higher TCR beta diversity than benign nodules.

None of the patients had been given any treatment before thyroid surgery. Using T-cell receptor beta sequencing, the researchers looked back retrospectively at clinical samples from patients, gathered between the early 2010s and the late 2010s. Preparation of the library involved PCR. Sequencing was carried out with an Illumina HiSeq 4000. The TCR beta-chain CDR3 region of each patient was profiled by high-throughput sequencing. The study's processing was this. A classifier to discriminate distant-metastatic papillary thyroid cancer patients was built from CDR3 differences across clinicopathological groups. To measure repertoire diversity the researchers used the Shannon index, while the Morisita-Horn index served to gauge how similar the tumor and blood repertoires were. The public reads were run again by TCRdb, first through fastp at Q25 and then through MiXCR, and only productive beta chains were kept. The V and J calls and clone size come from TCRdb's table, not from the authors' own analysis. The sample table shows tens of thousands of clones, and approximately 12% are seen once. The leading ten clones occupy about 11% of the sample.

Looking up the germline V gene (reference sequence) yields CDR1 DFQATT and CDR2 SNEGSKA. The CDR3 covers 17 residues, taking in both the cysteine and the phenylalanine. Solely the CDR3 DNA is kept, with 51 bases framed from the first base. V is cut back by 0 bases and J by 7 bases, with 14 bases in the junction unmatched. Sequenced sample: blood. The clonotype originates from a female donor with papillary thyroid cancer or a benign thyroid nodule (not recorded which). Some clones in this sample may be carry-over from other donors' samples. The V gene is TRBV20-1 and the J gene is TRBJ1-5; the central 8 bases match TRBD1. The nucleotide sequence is TGCAGTGCTAGAGACCTTACCCAGACAGGGGTGGGACAGCCCCAGCATTTT. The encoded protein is CSARDLTQTGVGQPQHF.